This is a list of T cell receptor beta chains from one sample in a study of blood T cell repertoires in COVID-19. Data came from immunoSEQ multiplex PCR; TCRdb stores just in-frame clones and leaves some out. In the table there are roughly 100,000 clones, roughly 84% of which are singletons. Sequencing was performed on peripheral blood. These receptors were obtained from a human donor in a cohort sampled during active COVID-19. CDR3s include the opening cysteine and the closing phenylalanine or tryptophan. Fields, in order: J gene, V gene, clone size, D gene, CDR3 length, CDR3 protein, CDR3 DNA. The D gene is left open where the match is weak. The size entry is marked missing in some rows and otherwise reads once, few, many or a size class.

TRBJ2-5,TRBV5-4,.,.,15,CASSNNAGARETQYF,TGTGCCAGCAGCAACAACGCGGGGGCAAGAGAGACCCAGTACTTC
TRBJ2-6,TRBV7-9,.,.,13,CASSFGGANVLTF,TGTGCCAGCAGCTTCGGTGGGGCCAACGTCCTGACTTTC
TRBJ2-1,TRBV21-1,few,.,17,CASSNYALATSYNEQFF,TGTGCCAGCAGCAACTACGCCCTAGCCACCTCCTACAATGAGCAGTTCTTC
TRBJ2-5,TRBV6-4,.,TRBD2,17,CASSDSTSGGSQETQYF,TGTGCCAGCAGTGACTCAACTAGCGGGGGGAGCCAAGAGACCCAGTACTTC
TRBJ2-3,TRBV11-3,.,.,15,CASSLGGGPTDTQYF,TGTGCCAGCAGCTTAGGCGGGGGCCCGACAGATACGCAGTATTTT
TRBJ1-6,TRBV7-3,.,TRBD1,14,CASSSDREDSPLHF,TGTGCCAGCAGTTCGGACAGGGAAGATTCACCCCTCCACTTT
TRBJ2-7,TRBV14,few,.,16,CASSQWQGVSSYEQYF,TGTGCCAGCAGCCAATGGCAAGGGGTATCCTCCTACGAGCAGTACTTC
TRBJ1-1,TRBV30,.,.,12,CAWSLLNTEAFF,TGTGCCTGGAGTCTACTGAACACTGAAGCTTTCTTT
TRBJ2-2,TRBV4-2,once,TRBD2,19,CASSPHGAGGPPNTGELFF,TGTGCCAGCAGCCCCCATGGGGCGGGGGGGCCCCCAAACACCGGGGAGCTGTTTTTT
TRBJ2-1,TRBV19,many,TRBD2,15,CALPMLAGDYNEQFF,TGTGCCCTCCCAATGTTAGCGGGGGACTACAATGAGCAGTTCTTC
TRBJ1-5,TRBV11-2,.,.,17,CASSALGGKRGNQPQHF,TGTGCCAGCAGCGCCTTGGGGGGTAAGAGGGGCAATCAGCCCCAGCATTTT